This is a list of T cell receptor beta chains from one sample in a study of blood T cell repertoires in COVID-19. Sequenced by immunoSEQ multiplex PCR; TCRdb stores in-frame clones only, minus some. The table includes about 200,000 clones, around 84% detected once. The sequenced sample consisted of peripheral blood. The receptors here all came from a human donor in a cohort sampled during active COVID-19. Each CDR3 is given with its conserved first and last residue. Each record gives: V gene, clone size, D gene, J gene, CDR3 protein. D genes are given only for firm matches. The size field is filled for only some rows; it gives once, few, many or a size class.

v_call: TRBV28
clone_size: -
d_call: TRBD2
j_call: TRBJ2-1
cdr3_aa: CASRGTSSVYNEQFF

v_call: TRBV28
clone_size: -
d_call: -
j_call: TRBJ1-2
cdr3_aa: CASSYSHGGYGYTF

v_call: TRBV7-2
clone_size: -
d_call: -
j_call: TRBJ1-1
cdr3_aa: CASSSQRAVVGTEAFF

v_call: TRBV5-1
clone_size: -
d_call: TRBD1
j_call: TRBJ1-2
cdr3_aa: CASSLRTGVYGYTF

v_call: TRBV5-6
clone_size: -
d_call: TRBD1
j_call: TRBJ1-2
cdr3_aa: CASSQGTGIYGYTF

v_call: TRBV7-9
clone_size: -
d_call: TRBD2
j_call: TRBJ2-1
cdr3_aa: CASSPRLAGGLYNEQFF

v_call: TRBV11-2
clone_size: -
d_call: TRBD2
j_call: TRBJ2-5
cdr3_aa: CASSYRYSGALRETQYF

v_call: TRBV7-8
clone_size: -
d_call: -
j_call: TRBJ2-1
cdr3_aa: CASSLRRALSSYNEQFF

v_call: TRBV20-1
clone_size: -
d_call: TRBD2
j_call: TRBJ2-7
cdr3_aa: CSASLAGGPGEQYF

v_call: TRBV19
clone_size: -
d_call: TRBD2
j_call: TRBJ2-1
cdr3_aa: CASSFQLADPYNEQFF

v_call: TRBV19
clone_size: -
d_call: TRBD1
j_call: TRBJ2-3
cdr3_aa: CASSRGQETDTQYF

v_call: TRBV10-1
clone_size: few
d_call: TRBD2
j_call: TRBJ2-4
cdr3_aa: CASSEGASGSIQYF

v_call: TRBV11-2
clone_size: -
d_call: -
j_call: TRBJ2-6
cdr3_aa: CASSFQRSGKAGANVLTF

v_call: TRBV7-2
clone_size: -
d_call: -
j_call: TRBJ2-7
cdr3_aa: CASSLESGHAYEQYF

v_call: TRBV30
clone_size: -
d_call: -
j_call: TRBJ1-2
cdr3_aa: CASPSGADPSYGYTF

v_call: TRBV15
clone_size: -
d_call: -
j_call: TRBJ2-7
cdr3_aa: CATSRDRGSAVREQYF

v_call: TRBV5-1
clone_size: few
d_call: -
j_call: TRBJ1-4
cdr3_aa: CASSGGPNEKLFF

v_call: TRBV3-1/TRBV3-2
clone_size: -
d_call: TRBD1
j_call: TRBJ1-5
cdr3_aa: CASSRSGTADQPQHF

v_call: TRBV10-3
clone_size: once
d_call: TRBD1
j_call: TRBJ1-2
cdr3_aa: CAISEPTGGIYGYTF

v_call: TRBV7-2
clone_size: -
d_call: -
j_call: TRBJ2-7
cdr3_aa: CASSLNSGFYEQYF

v_call: TRBV5-5
clone_size: -
d_call: -
j_call: TRBJ2-1
cdr3_aa: CASRAGTGSSGGEQFF

v_call: TRBV5-1
clone_size: -
d_call: TRBD1
j_call: TRBJ1-6
cdr3_aa: CASSWGTDGSSPLHF

v_call: TRBV28
clone_size: -
d_call: -
j_call: TRBJ2-7
cdr3_aa: CATLRDSYEQYF

v_call: TRBV12-3/TRBV12-4
clone_size: -
d_call: -
j_call: TRBJ2-1
cdr3_aa: CATGERENEQFF

v_call: TRBV21-1
clone_size: -
d_call: -
j_call: TRBJ1-2
cdr3_aa: CASSKGGEEEGYGYTF

v_call: TRBV19
clone_size: once
d_call: TRBD1
j_call: TRBJ1-6
cdr3_aa: CASSYGDSFNSPLHF

v_call: TRBV24-1
clone_size: -
d_call: -
j_call: TRBJ2-3
cdr3_aa: CATSDFGQGKSDTQYF

v_call: TRBV4-1
clone_size: -
d_call: TRBD1
j_call: TRBJ2-7
cdr3_aa: CASSQSGTGQYF

v_call: TRBV7-2
clone_size: few
d_call: -
j_call: TRBJ2-3
cdr3_aa: CASSLVGGRARTDTQYF

v_call: TRBV2
clone_size: -
d_call: -
j_call: TRBJ1-5
cdr3_aa: CASSGQRNSNQPQHF

v_call: TRBV6-1
clone_size: -
d_call: -
j_call: TRBJ1-6
cdr3_aa: CASSDYQTGPGSPLHF

v_call: TRBV10-3
clone_size: once
d_call: TRBD1
j_call: TRBJ2-3
cdr3_aa: CAISLRDRGVNTQYF

v_call: TRBV6-5
clone_size: -
d_call: -
j_call: TRBJ1-6
cdr3_aa: CASSYAGSSYNSPLHF

v_call: TRBV5-4
clone_size: -
d_call: -
j_call: TRBJ2-7
cdr3_aa: CASSFNYYEQYF

v_call: TRBV4-1
clone_size: -
d_call: TRBD1
j_call: TRBJ1-4
cdr3_aa: CASSQDWTGGFHEKLFF

v_call: TRBV19
clone_size: -
d_call: TRBD2
j_call: TRBJ2-7
cdr3_aa: CASSIASGSGYEQYF

v_call: TRBV7-9
clone_size: -
d_call: TRBD1
j_call: TRBJ1-4
cdr3_aa: CASSSGTGEVGNEKLFF

v_call: TRBV30
clone_size: -
d_call: -
j_call: TRBJ1-6
cdr3_aa: CAWTEDRRYNSPLHF

v_call: TRBV6-5
clone_size: once
d_call: -
j_call: TRBJ2-1
cdr3_aa: CASSQVAAPYNEQFF

v_call: TRBV12-5
clone_size: -
d_call: -
j_call: TRBJ1-6
cdr3_aa: CASGAAFNSPLHF

v_call: TRBV11-2
clone_size: -
d_call: -
j_call: TRBJ2-3
cdr3_aa: CASSRRALSPTDTQYF

v_call: TRBV12-5
clone_size: -
d_call: TRBD2
j_call: TRBJ2-1
cdr3_aa: CASGLVLAGGPTNEQFF

v_call: TRBV4-1
clone_size: few
d_call: -
j_call: TRBJ1-5
cdr3_aa: CASSPGQNSNQPQHF

v_call: TRBV30
clone_size: -
d_call: TRBD2
j_call: TRBJ2-7
cdr3_aa: CAWSASSGTEQYF

v_call: TRBV24-1
clone_size: -
d_call: -
j_call: TRBJ2-7
cdr3_aa: CATSDPVSYEQYF